The 25 T cell receptor beta chains reported below all come from one sample, sequenced in a study of CD8 T cells in ankylosing spondylitis. Study-level points and caveats: Ankylosing spondylitis blood appeared to carry a characteristic TCR beta motif of roughly 8 highly homologous variants.

No antigens are known for them. From the 5' RACE reads, TCRdb called clonotypes with MiXCR, one entry per CDR3 protein. Of roughly 670,000 distinct CDR3 sequences listed, over 15% are singletons. The specimen was blood, either unsorted or a sorted T cell fraction (not recorded which). Every receptor here comes from a male donor with ankylosing spondylitis.

The chain recombines TRBV29-1 with TRBJ2-7; D unresolved. CDR3 size: 11 residues. Germline V gene sequence: CDR1 SQVTM, CDR2 ANQGSEA. V was pared by 5 bases and J by 0 bases, with 5 bases between. The CDR3 nucleotides read TGCAGCGTTACGATCTCCTACGAGCAGTACTTC. As protein: CSVTISYEQYF.

The chain uses TRBV28 and TRBJ1-5; unclear D gene. Between the trimmed V and J ends, which lost 5 bases and 9 bases, there was a span of 20 bases. The CDR3 totals 15 residues. Germline values: CDR1 MDHEN, CDR2 SYDVKM. The chain's CDR3 is CASSPPLQAGSPQHF. The DNA of the CDR3 is TGTGCCAGCAGTCCCCCTTTGCAGGCTGGCTCGCCCCAGCATTTT.

This clonotype was observed a few times. V and J are TRBV20-1 and TRBJ1-5; a possible D gene is TRBD1 (6 bases). V was pared by 2 bases and J by 4 bases, with 9 bases between. The CDR3 runs 13 residues. Germline-derived CDR1 and CDR2 are DFQATT and SNEGSKA (reference sequence). CDR3 sequence reads: CSARSGENQPQHF. The CDR3 region has the DNA TGCAGTGCTAGATCAGGGGAAAATCAGCCCCAGCATTTT.

This clonotype showed up just a few times. The genes are TRBV5-1 and TRBJ2-7; TRBD1 agrees at 8 bases. The CDR3 consists of 16 residues. V lost 1 base, J lost 3 bases, and 9 bases stayed unmatched. CDR1 SGHRS and CDR2 YFSETQ come from the germline V gene. The CDR3 reads CASSLTSGQGGYEQYF. Written as DNA, the CDR3 is TGCGCCAGCAGCTTGACCTCTGGACAGGGCGGCTACGAGCAGTACTTC.

The table lists this clonotype with a few counts. CDR3 in DNA: TGTGCCAGCAGCCTTGACAGTTTGTACACTGAAGCTTTCTTT. Encoded protein: CASSLDSLYTEAFF. The rearrangement joins TRBV7-9 to TRBJ1-1; the D gene is possibly TRBD1 (5 bases). The V end lost 5 bases, the J end lost 3 bases, and 13 bases lay between the germline ends. There are 14 residues in the CDR3. From germline, CDR1 is SEHNR and CDR2 FQNEAQ (reference sequence).

This clonotype showed up just a few times. V gene TRBV28 combines with J gene TRBJ2-7, with 7 bases matching TRBD1. CDR1 is MDHEN and CDR2 is SYDVKM in the germline V gene. V gave up 6 bases and J gave up 1 base; unmatched junction bases: 9. The CDR3 sequence is 15 residues long. CDR3 DNA: TGTGCCAGCAGCGAAGGGAACAGGGGATCCTACGAGCAGTACTTC. It is translated as CASSEGNRGSYEQYF.

The chain uses TRBV24-1 and TRBJ2-5; D possibly corresponds to TRBD2 (5 bases). The V end was cut by 4 bases, the J end by 2 bases, with 13 bases between. This CDR3 is built from 15 residues. From germline, CDR1 is KGHDR and CDR2 SFDVKD. The CDR3 sequence: CATSDPTGVQETQYF. As DNA, the CDR3 is TGTGCCACCAGTGACCCTACCGGGGTACAAGAGACCCAGTACTTC.

The chain's CDR3 is CASSIDRANYNEQFF. The CDR3 DNA reads as TGTGCCAGCAGCATCGACAGGGCCAATTACAATGAGCAGTTCTTC. The chain recombines TRBV25-1 with TRBJ2-1; 7 positions match TRBD1. Germline V gene data show CDR1 as MGHDK and CDR2 as SYGVNS. With V trimmed by 6 bases and J by 4 bases, 9 bases remained unmatched. This CDR3 spans 15 amino acids. The full variable domain, rest sourced from reference TRBV25-1 and TRBJ2-1, is EADIYQTPRYLVIGTGKKITLECSQTMGHDKMYWYQQDPGMELHLIHYSYGVNSTEKGDLSSESTVSRIRTEHFPLTLESARPSHTSQYLCASSIDRANYNEQFFGPGTRLTVL.

This clonotype was seen only a few times. This chain connects TRBV28 to TRBJ2-5, with D unclear. The CDR3 is 11 amino acids. Trimming left V 6 bases short and J 5 bases short, with 7 bases between. CDR1 is MDHEN, CDR2 SYDVKM, per germline. Here the CDR3 reads CASRIRETQYF. CDR3 in DNA: TGTGCCAGCAGGATCCGGGAGACCCAGTACTTC.

This clonotype was recorded a few times. The chain is built from TRBV20-1 and TRBJ1-1, with D perhaps matching TRBD1 (5 bases). V dropped 2 bases and J dropped 3 bases, with 25 bases sitting between them. CDR3 length: 18 residues. The germline V gene encodes CDR1 DFQATT and CDR2 SNEGSKA (reference sequence). CDR3 sequence reads: CSARSLGLWGNEDTEAFF. The CDR3 DNA follows: TGCAGTGCTAGATCTCTAGGATTGTGGGGGAATGAGGACACTGAAGCTTTCTTT.

V is TRBV30 and J is TRBJ1-2; D is unclear. Germline CDR1 reads GTSNPN; CDR2 reads SVGIG (reference sequence). The V and J ends lost 4 bases and 4 bases respectively, with 13 bases between them. This CDR3 has 13 residues. CDR3 in DNA: TGTGCCTGGACCTACGAGTACGGCTATGGCTACACCTTC. Translated: CAWTYEYGYGYTF. Full variable domain (missing parts from reference TRBV30 and TRBJ1-2): SQTIHQWPATLVQPVGSPLSLECTVEGTSNPNLYWYRQAAGRGLQLLFYSVGIGQISSEVPQNLSASRPQDRQFILSSKKLLLSDSGFYLCAWTYEYGYGYTFGSGTRLTVV.

This clonotype was observed many times. The V gene is TRBV20-1, the J gene TRBJ1-1; D possibly corresponds to TRBD1 (6 bases). The CDR3 extends over 12 amino acids. Looked up from germline, CDR1 is DFQATT and CDR2 is SNEGSKA (reference sequence). With 2 bases removed from V and 7 bases from J, the gap between germline ends came to 11 bases. The CDR3 DNA follows: TGCAGTGCTAGAAGGGGAGGGGGTGAAGCTTTCTTT. Residues: CSARRGGGEAFF.

This clonotype has only a few counts. The rearrangement uses TRBV12-3 or TRBV12-4 and TRBJ2-2, with TRBD2 matching 10 bases. After removal of 6 bases from V and 6 bases from J, the junction contained 10 bases not matched to a gene. The CDR3 consists of 16 residues. CDR3 protein: CASSPVGAGGPGELFF. CDR3 DNA sequence: TGTGCCAGCAGCCCCGTGGGAGCGGGAGGGCCCGGGGAGCTGTTTTTT.

V usage is TRBV4-3 and J usage is TRBJ1-1; D is undetermined. CDR3 length: 17 amino acids. V lost 0 bases and J lost 0, with 14 bases in between. Germline V gene data show CDR1 as LGHNA and CDR2 as YSLEER. The CDR3 DNA sequence: TGCGCCAGCAGCCAAGATAGGGCAGGCGGGGTGAACACTGAAGCTTTCTTT. Its translation: CASSQDRAGGVNTEAFF.

The rearrangement uses TRBV9 and TRBJ2-2; D may correspond to TRBD1 or TRBD2 (5 bases each). CDR1 SGDLS and CDR2 YYNGEE come from the germline V gene. This CDR3 region has 16 residues. V was clipped by 4 bases and J by 2 bases, with 15 bases between them. The CDR3 loop reads CASSLGGGFNTGELFF. The CDR3 DNA follows: TGTGCCAGCAGCCTAGGTGGGGGTTTCAACACCGGGGAGCTGTTTTTT.

V usage is TRBV12-3 or TRBV12-4 and J usage is TRBJ2-1; 7 nucleotides agree with TRBD2. The ends lost 6 bases at V and 4 bases at J; junction bases unmatched: 12. CDR3 length: 16 amino acids. CDR3 coding DNA: TGTGCCAGCAGCTTGCCCGATGGGGGGGTATACAATGAGCAGTTCTTC. Protein: CASSLPDGGVYNEQFF.

This clonotype came up a few times. The rearrangement links TRBV10-3 to TRBJ2-7, with 12 bases that match TRBD2. Looked up from germline, CDR1 is ENHRY and CDR2 is SYGVKD. CDR3 length: 14 residues. Losses at the gene ends were 5 bases for V and 7 bases for J; bases not matched to a gene: 6. CDR3 bases: TGTGCCATCAGTTCGTCTAGCGGGAGGGGTGAGCAGTACTTC. Translation: CAISSSSGRGEQYF.

V usage is TRBV24-1 and J usage is TRBJ2-7, with D possibly TRBD1 on 6 matching bases. The CDR3 extends over 15 amino acids. Trimming shortened V by 3 bases and J by 2 bases, and 13 bases separated the two germline ends. CDR1 is KGHDR, CDR2 SFDVKD, per germline. The CDR3: CATSDPKDRTYEQYF. CDR3 nucleotides: TGTGCCACCAGTGATCCAAAGGACAGAACCTACGAGCAGTACTTC.

The sample holds a few counts of this clonotype. The chain links TRBV5-1 to TRBJ2-2, with 7 positions matching TRBD1. With 2 bases clipped from V and 0 bases from J, the junction kept 7 bases outside the gene matches. Germline lookup yields CDR1 SGHRS and CDR2 YFSETQ. The CDR3 sequence is 17 residues long. The CDR3 nucleotides read TGCGCCAGCAGCTTAGGACAGGTGACCTCGAACACCGGGGAGCTGTTTTTT. Its translation: CASSLGQVTSNTGELFF.

This clonotype turned up a few times. The chain combines TRBV9 with TRBJ2-3, with 7 bases lining up with TRBD2. Germline loops: CDR1 SGDLS, CDR2 YYNGEE. The junction had 11 bases not matched to a gene; V was cut back by 4 bases and J by 6 bases. CDR3 length: 15 residues. CDR3 region: CASSPESGGDDTQYF. Written as DNA, the CDR3 is TGTGCCAGCAGCCCCGAATCGGGAGGTGATGATACGCAGTATTTT.

In its sample, this clonotype was seen many times. The chain uses TRBV7-9 and TRBJ1-1; D unresolved. The CDR3 is 12 amino acids. The germline V and J ends were trimmed by 2 bases and 4 bases, with 5 bases remaining between them. The germline gives CDR1 SEHNR, CDR2 FQNEAQ (reference sequence). CDR3 loop: CASSLKGTEAFF. As DNA, the CDR3 is TGTGCCAGCAGCTTAAAAGGCACTGAAGCTTTCTTT.

Only a few counts were recorded for this clonotype. V usage is TRBV12-3 or TRBV12-4 and J usage is TRBJ1-5; D perhaps matches TRBD1 (5 bases). V lost 5 bases, J lost 3 bases, and 11 bases lay in between. This CDR3 is built from 14 residues. CDR3 nucleotides: TGTGCCAGCAGTGAGACAGTTCTCAATCAGCCCCAGCATTTT. Translation: CASSETVLNQPQHF.

The chain has TRBV7-9 and TRBJ1-5, with D hard to call. Germline V gene sequence: CDR1 SEHNR, CDR2 FQNEAQ (reference sequence). The CDR3 is 15 amino acids. V lost 4 bases and J lost 2, with 12 bases in between. CDR3 coding DNA: TGTGCCAGCAGCTACGGGGAAGGAGGCAATCAGCCCCAGCATTTT. Protein product: CASSYGEGGNQPQHF.

Here the CDR3 DNA reads TGTGCCACCAGTGTCCAGGGGTCAAAAGTAAATCAGCCCCAGCATTTT. This gives the protein CATSVQGSKVNQPQHF. The genes are TRBV24-1 and TRBJ1-5; possible D gene TRBD1, 6 bases. Deletions cut 5 bases from V and 4 bases from J, with 17 bases between. The germline V gene has CDR1 KGHDR and CDR2 SFDVKD. The CDR3 loop spans 16 amino acids.

In its sample, this clonotype was seen a few times. CDR3: CAWRIHRDDTEAFF. The CDR3 DNA reads TGTGCCTGGAGAATTCACAGGGATGACACTGAAGCTTTCTTT. The V and J genes are TRBV30 and TRBJ1-1; D perhaps matches TRBD1 (6 bases). This CDR3 has 14 residues. The germline gives CDR1 GTSNPN, CDR2 SVGIG (reference sequence). Trimming cost V 3 bases and J 3 bases, with 14 bases left between them.